Presented here are 29 T cell receptor beta chains from one specimen sequenced in a study of CD8+ T cells in alopecia areata (dated by TCRdb to the late 2010s). Library method: the immunoSEQ multiplex PCR assay. RNA was extracted from all samples and reverse transcribed into cDNA, which served as template for TCR sequencing. The table was pulled from immuneACCESS by TCRdb, which kept in-frame rearrangements only. Such tables lose some clones; where checked, under half of the loss comes from unresolved V genes, and the rest has no known cause. This sample holds roughly 260,000 clones in total, without any singletons. More than 0.95% of the sample belongs to the ten largest clones. Pooled mouse cutaneous lymph node cells were stained for CD4, CD8alpha, NKG2D, NKG2ACE and other markers, then sorted on a BD Influx. The specimen was CD4+ T cells sorted from a lymph node. All receptors derive from a C3H/HeJ mouse with alopecia areata. The mouse line in question has MHC haplotype H2-k.

Details on this clone: The gene symbols are mouse symbols. With the read ending 4 residues before the CDR3 end, the germline J gene is used to fill in that end. The genes are TRBV31 and TRBJ2-3; D is unclear. Trimming left V 0 bases short and J 0 bases short, with 7 bases between. This CDR3 contains 14 residues. Per germline, CDR1 GKSSPN and CDR2 SITVG. The DNA read from the CDR3 is TGTGCCTGGAGTCTCAGTTCTAGTGCAGAA. Amino acid sequence: CAWSLSSSAE. The whole CDR3 protein reads CAWSLSSSAETLYF.

About this clone: The genes and germline here are from mouse. The read comes to an end 4 residues before the CDR3 does, leaving the germline J gene to fill in the end. This chain connects TRBV13-1 to TRBJ1-2; D not resolved. The CDR3 runs 13 residues. Trimming took 6 bases from V and 0 from J, leaving 9 bases between them. Germline V gives CDR1 NSHNY, CDR2 SYGAGN. CDR3 loop: CASIRQTNSDYTF. The CDR3 DNA, read in part, is TGTGCCAGCATTCGACAAACAAACTCC.

In its sample, this clone was seen a few times. Gene and germline names: mouse. Coverage ceases 4 residues before the CDR3 finishes, and the germline J gene fills in the end. Other DNA sequences in the sample encode the same CDR3. The chain uses TRBV13-3 and TRBJ1-2, with D maybe TRBD1 (6 bases). There are 15 residues in the CDR3. CDR1 NNHDY and CDR2 SYVADS come from the germline V gene. V dropped 3 bases and J dropped 0 bases, with 12 bases sitting between them. The CDR3 is CASSGPGTTNSDYTF. CDR3 DNA, as far as it was read: TGTGCCAGCAGTGGTCCCGGGACAACAAACTCC.

This clone occurred a few times. Germline and genes: mouse. The read ends 4 residues shy of where the CDR3 ends; the end is completed using the germline J gene. The chain is built from TRBV14 and TRBJ1-1, with 9 bases fitting TRBD1. Unmatched junction bases numbered 2, after V lost 4 bases and J lost 4 bases. The germline gives CDR1 SGHDT, CDR2 FRDEAV. The CDR3 spans 13 residues. The covered CDR3 bases are TGTGCCAGCAGTCGACAGGGGGGCACA. Translating it yields CASSRQGGT. In full, the CDR3 is CASSRQGGTEVFF.

The sample holds a few counts of this clone. Germline and genes: mouse. The read comes to an end 4 residues before the CDR3 does, leaving the germline J gene to fill in the end. The chain carries TRBV13-1 and TRBJ2-5; TRBD2 matches 8 bases. CDR1 NSHNY and CDR2 SYGAGN come from the germline V gene. The CDR3 loop spans 15 amino acids. The CDR3 sequence: CASSDLGGAEDTQYF. The part of the CDR3 DNA that was read is TGTGCCAGCAGTGATTTGGGGGGGGCCGAAGAC.

This clone has a handful of counts. The genes and germline here are from mouse. The covered CDR3 bases are TGTGCCAGCGGTGACAGTTCAAACTCC. Amino acids: CASGDSSNS. The CDR3 in full is CASGDSSNSDYTF. The chain has TRBV13-2 and TRBJ1-2; D not resolved. The CDR3 end is not reached by the read, which stops 4 residues before it; the germline J gene fills it in. The CDR3 is 13 amino acids. V lost 2 bases, J lost 0 bases, and 5 bases lay in between. CDR1 is NNHNN, CDR2 SYGAGS, per germline (reference sequence).

This clone was counted ten times or more. These gene names are mouse names. The read is 4 residues too short to cover the CDR3 end, so that end is filled in from the germline J gene. The chain combines TRBV1 with TRBJ1-2, with D tentatively TRBD1 (5 bases). CDR3 length equals 12 residues. Germline V gene data show CDR1 as NSQYPW and CDR2 as LRSPGD (reference sequence). Partial CDR3 DNA: TGCACCTGCAGTGCACCCACAGGC. Translated, it gives CTCSAPTG. In full, the CDR3 reads CTCSAPTGDYTF.

As concerns this clone: Mouse names are used for the genes. The read gets to within 4 residues of the CDR3 end, and the germline J gene fills in the rest. The chain uses TRBV13-1 and TRBJ1-2; perhaps TRBD1 as D (5 bases). This CDR3 is 13 amino acids long. Germline CDR1 is NSHNY and CDR2 is SYGAGN. V was cut by 6 bases and J by 0 bases, with 9 bases left in between. The CDR3 region is CASTAGPNSDYTF. The sequenced CDR3 bases are TGTGCCAGCACGGCAGGGCCAAACTCC.

Turning to this clone: Genes and germline are mouse. The CDR3 protein is CASSRQGPGQLYF. The covered CDR3 bases are TGTGCCAGCAGCCGACAGGGCCCCGGG. This chain joins TRBV19 and TRBJ2-2, with 7 bases matching TRBD1. From the germline J gene comes the end of the CDR3, since the read stops 4 residues before it. The germline gives CDR1 FNHDT, CDR2 SITEND (reference sequence). CDR3 length equals 13 residues. Trimming at V came to 5 bases and at J to 6 bases, leaving 4 bases not matched to a gene.

This clone was seen many times. Each gene name is a mouse one. The read falls 4 residues short of the CDR3 end, and the missing part is taken from the germline J gene. This chain uses TRBV17 with TRBJ1-1; TRBD1 matches 8 bases. The CDR3 runs 13 residues. J gave up 3 bases and V 8 bases, and 5 bases lay outside the gene matches. The germline gives CDR1 MNHDT, CDR2 YYDKIL. The CDR3 reads CASSDRVDTEVFF. Partial CDR3 DNA: TGTGCTAGCTCGGACAGGGTGGACACA.

This clone was recorded a few times. These gene names are mouse names. The CDR3 goes on 3 residues after the read ends, and that part is filled in from the germline J gene. The chain is built from TRBV13-2 and TRBJ1-6; 8 nucleotides agree with TRBD1. TRBJ1-6 is designated an ORF whose function remains uncertain. Losses at the gene ends were 3 bases for V and 5 bases for J; bases not matched to a gene: 4. There are 15 residues in the CDR3. Germline assignment: CDR1 NNHNN and CDR2 SYGAGS (reference sequence). The CDR3 DNA, read in part, is TGTGCCAGCGGTGCCCGGGACAGGAATAATTCGCCC. Translating gives CASGARDRNNSP. The CDR3 reads in full as CASGARDRNNSPLYF.

In this sample, this clone turned up a few times. Mouse gene names apply. The read ends 4 residues shy of where the CDR3 ends; the end is completed using the germline J gene. This same CDR3 is encoded by further DNA sequences in the sample. The V gene is TRBV19, the J gene TRBJ2-1, with 9 bases lining up with TRBD1. With V trimmed by 3 bases and J by 4 bases, 5 bases remained unmatched. This CDR3 contains 15 residues. Germline loops: CDR1 FNHDT, CDR2 SITEND (reference sequence). The part of the CDR3 DNA that was read is TGTGCCAGCAGTACTCCGGGACAGGGATATGCT. Its protein product is CASSTPGQGYA. The full-length CDR3 reads as CASSTPGQGYAEQFF. Filled out from reference TRBV19 and TRBJ2-1, the complete variable domain reads GGIITQTPKFLIGQEGQKLTLKCQQNFNHDTMYWYRQDSGKGLRLIYYSITENDLQKGDLSEGYDASREKKSSFSLTVTSAQKNEMAVFLCASSTPGQGYAEQFFGPGTRLTVL.

This clone was seen repeatedly, ten times or more. Mouse germline and gene names are used. The read comes to an end 4 residues before the CDR3 does, leaving the germline J gene to fill in the end. The sample has other DNA sequences that encode this CDR3 too. J is TRBJ2-5 and V is TRBV1; 7 bases agree with TRBD2. V shed 3 bases, J shed 3 bases, and the junction held 0 bases outside the gene matches. The CDR3 length is 13 residues. Germline V gene lookup returns CDR1 NSQYPW and CDR2 LRSPGD (reference sequence). Here the CDR3 reads CTCSAGGQDTQYF. Partial CDR3 DNA: TGCACCTGCAGTGCTGGGGGGCAAGAC.

Points on this clone: Here the gene names and germline are mouse. The read terminates 4 residues before the CDR3 end, so the remaining end is supplied by the germline J gene. Distinct nucleotide sequences in the sample also encode this CDR3. The V gene is TRBV13-3, the J gene TRBJ2-1, with D perhaps TRBD1 (6 bases). Trimming left V 5 bases short and J 4 bases short, with 10 bases between. Germline CDR1 and CDR2: NNHDY and SYVADS. This CDR3 region has 13 residues. CDR3 DNA, as far as it was read: TGTGCCAGCAGCCGGGACAATTATGCT. This encodes CASSRDNYA. The complete CDR3 protein is CASSRDNYAEQFF.

This clone has just a few counts. Gene names are the mouse ones. The CDR3 end lies 4 residues beyond the end of the read and is filled in from the germline J gene. This chain connects TRBV29 to TRBJ1-1; D might be TRBD1 (5 bases). Germline CDR1 reads MSHET; CDR2 reads SYDVDS. CDR3 length equals 14 residues. The CDR3 DNA, read in part, is TGTGCTAGCAGTTTAGGGGGGGAGCGGACA. As protein: CASSLGGERT. The CDR3, in full, reads CASSLGGERTEVFF.

This clone was observed a few times. The genes are named according to mouse. The read comes to an end 4 residues before the CDR3 does, leaving the germline J gene to fill in the end. Other DNA sequences in the same sample also yield this CDR3. The V and J genes are TRBV13-2 and TRBJ2-1; D perhaps matches TRBD1 (6 bases). Trimming stripped 5 bases from V and 0 bases from J, with 6 bases between. Germline V lookup: CDR1 NNHNN, CDR2 SYGAGS (reference sequence). The CDR3 is made up of 13 amino acids. The CDR3 protein is CASGTGNYAEQFF. Incomplete CDR3 DNA: TGTGCCAGCGGGACAGGTAACTATGCT.

With regard to this clone: Here the gene names and germline are mouse. From the germline J gene comes the end of the CDR3, since the read stops 4 residues before it. The genes are TRBV13-2 and TRBJ2-5; D may be TRBD1 (6 bases). The CDR3 is 13 amino acids. The germline V and J ends were trimmed by 5 bases and 2 bases, with 9 bases remaining between them. Germline V gives CDR1 NNHNN, CDR2 SYGAGS (reference sequence). The CDR3: CASGDSSQDTQYF. The CDR3 bases that were read are TGTGCCAGCGGGGACAGTAGCCAAGAC.

This clone was seen more than once but under ten times. Germline and genes here are mouse. Sequencing ends 4 residues short of the CDR3 end; the germline J gene provides the rest. The gene calls are TRBV5 and TRBJ2-2, with D maybe TRBD1 (5 bases). Germline CDR1 is LGHNA and CDR2 is YNLKQL (reference sequence). The CDR3 runs to 15 residues. V gave up 4 bases and J gave up 0 bases, with 9 bases separating them. Partial CDR3 DNA: TGTGCCAGCAGCCCCTCGACAGCAAACACCGGG. Its translation is CASSPSTANTG. The whole CDR3 sequence reads CASSPSTANTGQLYF.

This clone showed up just a few times. Mouse gene names and germline throughout. The CDR3 extends 4 residues past the end of the read, so its final part is completed from the germline J gene. The chain uses TRBV13-1 and TRBJ2-5, with D possibly matching TRBD1 (5 bases). Germline assignment: CDR1 NSHNY and CDR2 SYGAGN. V gave up 3 bases and J gave up 0 bases, with 11 bases separating them. The CDR3 spans 15 residues. The CDR3: CASSASQGNQDTQYF. The covered CDR3 bases are TGTGCCAGCAGTGCCTCTCAGGGTAACCAAGAC.

The sample holds a few counts of this clone. The genes are named according to mouse. Coverage ceases 4 residues before the CDR3 finishes, and the germline J gene fills in the end. The sample holds other DNA sequences that translate to the same CDR3. The V and J genes are TRBV31 and TRBJ2-2; tentative D call: TRBD1 (6 bases). Germline V CDR1 and CDR2: GKSSPN, SITVG. Trimming cost V 0 bases and J 0 bases, with 8 bases left between them. This CDR3 spans 15 amino acids. This CDR3 reads CAWSLRGANTGQLYF. The CDR3 DNA, read in part, is TGTGCCTGGAGTCTCAGGGGCGCAAACACCGGG.

This clone has at least ten counts. Gene names and germline match the mouse. The read terminates 4 residues before the CDR3 end, so the remaining end is supplied by the germline J gene. This chain connects TRBV13-1 to TRBJ2-2, with D perhaps TRBD1 (5 bases). The germline V and J ends were trimmed by 3 bases and 0 bases, with 6 bases remaining between them. The CDR3 extends over 14 amino acids. Germline assignment: CDR1 NSHNY and CDR2 SYGAGN. CDR3 bases read: TGTGCCAGCAGTGGACAGACAAACACCGGG. Translation gives CASSGQTNTG. The CDR3, in full, reads CASSGQTNTGQLYF.

This clone was picked up a small number of times. Germline and genes: mouse. The missing CDR3 end, 4 residues past where the read stops, is filled in from the germline J gene. This chain uses TRBV19 with TRBJ2-7; D not certain. Germline V lookup: CDR1 FNHDT, CDR2 SITEND (reference sequence). There are 12 residues in the CDR3. The CDR3 here is CASSLQTYEQYF. CDR3 DNA, as far as it was read: TGTGCCAGCAGTTTACAGACGTAT.

As regards this clone: Gene names follow the mouse nomenclature. The read falls 4 residues short of the CDR3 end, and the missing part is taken from the germline J gene. The chain is built from TRBV19 and TRBJ1-2; D uncertain. This CDR3 spans 14 amino acids. With 2 bases removed from V and 0 bases from J, the gap between germline ends came to 8 bases. CDR1 is FNHDT, CDR2 SITEND, per germline (reference sequence). CDR3: CASSMQAANSDYTF. The DNA read from the CDR3 is TGTGCCAGCAGTATGCAGGCTGCAAACTCC.

This clone has just a few counts. Mouse germline and gene names are used. The read ends 4 residues early relative to the CDR3; the germline J gene fills the gap. This same CDR3 is encoded by further DNA sequences in the sample. The chain recombines TRBV19 with TRBJ2-1, with 7 bases aligning to TRBD2. The CDR3 runs to 14 residues. The ends lost 2 bases at V and 4 bases at J; junction bases unmatched: 3. CDR1 is FNHDT and CDR2 is SITEND in the germline V gene (reference sequence). CDR3 bases read: TGTGCCAGCAGTATCCTGGGGGTATATGCT. Translation gives CASSILGVYA. The entire CDR3 protein is CASSILGVYAEQFF.

In regard to this clone: Mouse names are used for the genes. The part of the CDR3 DNA that was read is TGTGCCTGGAGTCTAGGACGGGGGGGGCGCTAT. Its translation is CAWSLGRGGRY. The CDR3 reads in full as CAWSLGRGGRYEQYF. The V call is TRBV31, the J call TRBJ2-7, with 8 bases identical to TRBD2. The CDR3 is cut off 4 residues early in the read; its end comes from the germline J gene. The CDR3 loop spans 15 amino acids. With 0 bases clipped from V and 3 bases from J, the junction kept 7 bases outside the gene matches. Germline CDR1 GKSSPN, CDR2 SITVG.

This clone was counted a few times. All gene names here are mouse names. The DNA ends 4 residues before the CDR3 does, and the rest of the CDR3 is filled in from the germline J gene. The rearrangement joins TRBV3 to TRBJ2-4; D possibly corresponds to TRBD1 (5 bases). Germline-derived CDR1 and CDR2 are SNHLY and FYNGKV (reference sequence). The V gene lost 10 bases and the J gene lost 0 bases, with 5 bases spanning the gap. The CDR3 contains 11 residues. The CDR3 protein is CAKGSQNTLYF. The part of the CDR3 DNA that was read is TGTGCCAAGGGGAGTCAAAAC.

On this clone itself: The genes are named according to mouse. The read falls 4 residues short of the CDR3 end, and the missing part is taken from the germline J gene. J is TRBJ2-7 and V is TRBV13-3; TRBD2 matches at 11 bases. The germline V gene encodes CDR1 NNHDY and CDR2 SYVADS. The CDR3 length is 15 residues. V trimming: 5 bases; J trimming: 3 bases; junction bases outside the gene matches: 7. CDR3 DNA, as far as it was read: TGTGCCAGCAGCTCCCCGGGACTGGGGGTCTAT. Translating gives CASSSPGLGVY. The full CDR3 protein reads CASSSPGLGVYEQYF.

This clone turned up a few times. The gene names given are mouse names. The read stops 4 residues short of the end of the CDR3; the missing end is completed from the germline J gene. This chain connects TRBV14 to TRBJ2-5, with 11 bases lining up with TRBD2. This CDR3 has 15 residues. Trimming at V came to 5 bases and at J to 2 bases, leaving 4 bases not matched to a gene. CDR1 and CDR2 from the germline V gene are SGHDT and FRDEAV. The CDR3 protein is CASRLTGGGQDTQYF. CDR3 DNA, as far as it was read: TGTGCCAGCAGGTTGACTGGGGGGGGCCAAGAC.

A remark on this clone: Gene names are mouse gene names. The read stops 4 residues short of the end of the CDR3; the missing end is completed from the germline J gene. Other DNA sequences of this sample code for an identical CDR3. V is TRBV1 and J is TRBJ2-4, with 9 bases fitting TRBD2. The germline V gene encodes CDR1 NSQYPW and CDR2 LRSPGD (reference sequence). The CDR3 covers 15 residues. V was pared by 3 bases and J by 0 bases, with 1 base of the junction left unmatched. CDR3 region: CTCSAGLGSQNTLYF. CDR3 DNA, as far as it was read: TGCACCTGCAGTGCCGGACTGGGGAGTCAAAAC. Supplemented by reference TRBV1 and TRBJ2-4, the full variable domain reads VTLLEQNPRWRLVPRGQAVNLRCILKNSQYPWMSWYQQDLQKQLQWLFTLRSPGDKEVKSLPGADYLATRVTDTELRLQVANMSQGRTLYCTCSAGLGSQNTLYFGAGTRLSVL.